Below, one TCR beta chain is given with its context. This entry is derived from a study of blood T cells in healthy people across ages. The extraction recovered at least 5.5 micrograms of total RNA per sample. Primed by a sample-barcoded 5' primer and a J-beta primer mix, a second PCR proceeded for 7 to 11 cycles. Each cDNA molecule, via a template-switch adaptor with 12 random nucleotides, was tagged. TCRdb re-derived calls from the 5' RACE reads in MiXCR, one entry per CDR3 protein. This table has 850,000 to 1,000,000 distinct CDR3 sequences, 51% appearing once. The origin of this receptor is a woman between 55 and 75 years old in good health. Sample: blood.

The DNA for the CDR3 is TGCAGCGCTCGGACTAGCGGGAGGCTATACGAGCAGTACTTC. Residues: CSARTSGRLYEQYF. The chain joins TRBV29-1 to TRBJ2-7; 14 nucleotides agree with TRBD2. The length of the CDR3 is 14 residues. Germline-derived CDR1 and CDR2 are SQVTM and ANQGSEA. V gave up 7 bases and J gave up 4 bases; unmatched junction bases: 6.